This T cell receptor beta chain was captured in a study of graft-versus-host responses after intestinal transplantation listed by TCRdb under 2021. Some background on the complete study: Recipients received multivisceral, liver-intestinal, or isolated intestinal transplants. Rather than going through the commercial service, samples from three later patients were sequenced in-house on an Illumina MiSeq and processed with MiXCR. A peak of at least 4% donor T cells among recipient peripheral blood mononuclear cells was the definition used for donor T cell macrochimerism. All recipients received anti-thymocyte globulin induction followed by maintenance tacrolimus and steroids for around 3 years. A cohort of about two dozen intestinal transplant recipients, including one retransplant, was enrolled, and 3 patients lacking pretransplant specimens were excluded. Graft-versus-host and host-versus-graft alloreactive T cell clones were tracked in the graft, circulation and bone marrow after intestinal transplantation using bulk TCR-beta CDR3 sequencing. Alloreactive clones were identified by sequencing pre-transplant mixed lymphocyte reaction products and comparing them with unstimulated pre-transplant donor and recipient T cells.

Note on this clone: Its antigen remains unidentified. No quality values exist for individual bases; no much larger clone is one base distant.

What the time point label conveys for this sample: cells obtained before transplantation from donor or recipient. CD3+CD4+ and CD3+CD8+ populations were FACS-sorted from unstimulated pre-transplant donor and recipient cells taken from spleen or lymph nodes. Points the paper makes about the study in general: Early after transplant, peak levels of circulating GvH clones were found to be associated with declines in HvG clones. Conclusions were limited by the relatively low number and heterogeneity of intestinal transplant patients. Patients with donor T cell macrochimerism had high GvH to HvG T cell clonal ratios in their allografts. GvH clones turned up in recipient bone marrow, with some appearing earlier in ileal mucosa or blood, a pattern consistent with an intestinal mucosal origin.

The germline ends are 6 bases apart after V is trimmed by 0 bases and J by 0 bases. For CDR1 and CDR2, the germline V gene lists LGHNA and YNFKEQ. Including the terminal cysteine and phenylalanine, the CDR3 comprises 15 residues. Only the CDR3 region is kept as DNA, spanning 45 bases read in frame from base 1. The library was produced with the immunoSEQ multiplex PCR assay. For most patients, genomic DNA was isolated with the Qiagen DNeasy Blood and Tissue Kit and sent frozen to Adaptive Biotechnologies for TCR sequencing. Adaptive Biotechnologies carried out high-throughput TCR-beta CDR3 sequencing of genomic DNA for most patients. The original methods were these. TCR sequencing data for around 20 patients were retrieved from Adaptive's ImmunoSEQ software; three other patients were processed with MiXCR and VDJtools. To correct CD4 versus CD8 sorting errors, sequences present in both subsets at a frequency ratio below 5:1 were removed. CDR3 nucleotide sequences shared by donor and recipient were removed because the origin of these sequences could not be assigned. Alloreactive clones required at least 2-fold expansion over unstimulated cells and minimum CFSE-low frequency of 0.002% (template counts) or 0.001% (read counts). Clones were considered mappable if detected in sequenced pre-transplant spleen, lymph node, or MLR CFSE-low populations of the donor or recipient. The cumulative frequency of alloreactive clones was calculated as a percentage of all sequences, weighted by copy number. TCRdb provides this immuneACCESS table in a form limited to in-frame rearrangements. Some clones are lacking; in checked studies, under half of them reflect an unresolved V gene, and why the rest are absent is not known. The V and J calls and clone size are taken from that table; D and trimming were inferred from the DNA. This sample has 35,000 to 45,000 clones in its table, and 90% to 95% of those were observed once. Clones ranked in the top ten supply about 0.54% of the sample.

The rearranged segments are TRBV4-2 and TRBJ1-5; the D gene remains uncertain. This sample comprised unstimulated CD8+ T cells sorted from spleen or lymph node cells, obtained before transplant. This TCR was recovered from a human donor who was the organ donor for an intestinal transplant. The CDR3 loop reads CASSQDWGSNQPQHF. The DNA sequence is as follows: TGTGCCAGCAGCCAAGATTGGGGTAGCAATCAGCCCCAGCATTTT.